This is a list of T cell receptor beta chains from one sample in a study of blood T cell repertoires in COVID-19. This table comes from immunoSEQ multiplex PCR, and its TCRdb copy is limited to in-frame clones, with some not included. The sample holds tens of thousands of clones, around four fifths seen once. The specimen was peripheral blood. Receptors originate from a man in his 70s with acute or convalescent COVID-19. CDR3s include the opening cysteine and the closing phenylalanine or tryptophan.

j_gene | v_gene | CDR3aa
TRBJ1-4 | TRBV28 | CASSHAGQTNEKLFF
TRBJ2-3 | TRBV9 | CASSVAPGTDTQYF
TRBJ2-7 | TRBV5-8 | CASSNDRGRTSGGQAYEQYF
TRBJ2-1 | TRBV4-1 | CASRRGTGSRNEQFF
TRBJ1-1 | TRBV7-8 | CASSLTSTGSPGDTEAFF
TRBJ2-7 | TRBV10-3 | CAISAVQGYPYEQYF
TRBJ2-5 | TRBV10-2 | CASGQGGEETQYF
TRBJ2-3 | TRBV10-3 | CAMRRQGNTDTQYF
TRBJ1-1 | TRBV7-2 | CASSLTWARHTEAFF
TRBJ2-1 | TRBV7-9 | CASTIDGLGYNEQFF
TRBJ2-7 | TRBV5-1 | CASSLDLYEQYF
TRBJ1-4 | TRBV28 | CASSLYGGLGEKLFF
TRBJ2-1 | TRBV4-1 | CASSPNTGGQFF
TRBJ2-5 | TRBV11-2 | CASSRDYQETQYF
TRBJ2-2 | TRBV6-5 | CASSYGLAGIAGELFF
TRBJ2-1 | TRBV15 | CATSSPGTSGYNEQFF
TRBJ1-6 | TRBV2 | CASSLMTTGNSPLHF